The 11 T cell receptor beta chains in this list originate from one sample, sequenced in a study of T cell changes during pregnancy in multiple sclerosis. The table came from immunoSEQ multiplex PCR; TCRdb's copy has only in-frame clones and leaves some out. The sample yields 20,000 to 25,000 clones, 90% to 95% seen once. This specimen consisted of CD8+ T cells from peripheral blood mononuclear cells, obtained in the third trimester of pregnancy. The receptors stem from a female donor with multiple sclerosis, enrolled in a pregnancy study.

In this sample, this clone turned up once. At one end the junction does not follow the germline gene, possibly because of a read error. V is TRBV27 and J is TRBJ2-2; a weak D match, TRBD1 (6 bases). This CDR3 has 19 amino acids. Germline values: CDR1 MNHEY, CDR2 SMNVEV (reference sequence). CDR3 protein: CASSSLRGQGKANAGELFF. In nucleotides, the CDR3 is TGTGCCAGCAGTTCGCTTCGAGGGCAGGGGAAGGCGAACGCCGGGGAGCTGTTTTTT.

This clone has just one count. The chain is built from TRBV14 and TRBJ1-2; tentatively, D is TRBD1 (5 bases). The CDR3 totals 13 residues. From germline, CDR1 is SGHDN and CDR2 FVKESK. Trimming pared 5 bases from V and 6 bases from J, leaving 13 bases between. In DNA, the CDR3 is TGTGCCAGCAGCGTAGGGGTTTGGGATGGCTACACCTTC. Protein: CASSVGVWDGYTF.

V and J are TRBV6-1 and TRBJ2-5; 7 bases align to TRBD2. V was clipped by 10 bases and J by 2 bases; unmatched bases: 10. CDR1 and CDR2 from the germline V gene are MNHNS and SASEGT. The CDR3 covers 14 residues. CDR3 in amino acids: CAISVGGYQETQYF. The CDR3 nucleotides are TGTGCCATCTCAGTGGGGGGGTATCAAGAGACCCAGTACTTC.

This clone was recorded only once. In nucleotides, the CDR3 is TGTGCCAGTAGTGGACAGGGCTATGGCTACACCTTC. Translated, it gives CASSGQGYGYTF. The chain links TRBV19 to TRBJ1-2; 8 positions match TRBD1. The junction had 0 bases not matched to a gene; V was cut back by 5 bases and J by 4 bases. In germline, CDR1 is LNHDA, CDR2 SQIVND (reference sequence). This CDR3 comprises 12 residues.

V usage is TRBV6-1 and J usage is TRBJ2-7; perhaps TRBD2 as D (7 bases). The CDR3 runs 18 residues. The germline CDR1 and CDR2 sequences are MNHNS and SASEGT. The V gene lost 3 bases and the J gene lost 0 bases, with 21 bases spanning the gap. The CDR3 loop is CASSEGGRTLMGSYEQYF. Written as DNA, the CDR3 is TGTGCCAGCAGTGAGGGGGGGCGGACGCTGATGGGCTCCTACGAGCAGTACTTC.

This chain uses TRBV9 with TRBJ2-2; 13 bases are shared with TRBD2. Germline V gives CDR1 SGDLS, CDR2 YYNGEE. The CDR3 contains 16 residues. Germline trimming cut 2 bases from V and 6 bases from J; bases unmatched to any gene: 4. The chain's CDR3 is CASSVGLAGVPGELFF. DNA of the CDR3: TGTGCCAGCAGCGTTGGACTAGCGGGAGTGCCCGGGGAGCTGTTTTTT.

This clone was recorded only once. The chain recombines TRBV18 with TRBJ2-1; 10 bases agree with TRBD2. The CDR3 consists of 15 residues. The ends lost 4 bases at V and 5 bases at J; junction bases unmatched: 5. Germline CDR1 KGHSH, CDR2 LQKENI. In DNA, the CDR3 is TGTGCCAGCTCACTTACTAGCGGGAAGGACAATGAGCAGTTCTTC. The encoded protein is CASSLTSGKDNEQFF.

The chain joins TRBV29-1 to TRBJ2-7; D might be TRBD1 (5 bases). Germline CDR1 is SQVTM and CDR2 is ANQGSEA. This CDR3 is 12 amino acids long. The germline V and J ends were trimmed by 1 base and 4 bases, with 8 bases remaining between them. CDR3 nucleotide sequence: TGCAGCGTTGAAGGGGGCGGATACGAGCAGTACTTC. Translated, it gives CSVEGGGYEQYF.

The DNA for the CDR3 is TGTGCCAGCAGCTTAGGGCGGGGGACAGATACGCAGTATTTT. It specifies CASSLGRGTDTQYF. The chain recombines TRBV7-7 with TRBJ2-3; 7 positions agree with TRBD2. Germline V gene data show CDR1 as SSHAT and CDR2 as FNYEAQ (reference sequence). CDR3 length: 14 amino acids. The J segment lost 3 bases and the V segment lost 1 base, leaving 1 base of the junction unmatched.

The J gene is TRBJ1-5, the V gene TRBV7-7; D might be TRBD1 (6 bases). In germline, CDR1 is SSHAT, CDR2 FNYEAQ (reference sequence). The CDR3 is 14 amino acids. Deletions cut 6 bases from V and 0 bases from J, with 9 bases between. The CDR3, as DNA: TGTGCCAGCAGTCGACAGGTTAGCAATCAGCCCCAGCATTTT. Protein: CASSRQVSNQPQHF.

The chain joins TRBV2 to TRBJ1-2, with D tentatively TRBD1 (6 bases). V was clipped by 10 bases and J by 3 bases, with 24 bases between them. Germline loops: CDR1 SNHLY, CDR2 FYNNEI. The CDR3 contains 16 residues. The CDR3 is CATPRGPGILDYGYTF. The CDR3, as DNA: TGTGCCACCCCGCGGGGGCCAGGCATCCTAGACTATGGCTACACCTTC.